The clone carrying this T cell receptor (beta chain) came up a few times. What it binds is unknown. This record comes from a study of T-cell reconstitution after alpha-beta-depleted transplantation in children. Regarding the study as a whole: Surviving recipient T cells and thymic progenitors accounted for the high day-60 TCRbeta diversity observed in some patients.

The authors prepared the TCRbeta library with unique molecular identifiers. MiXCR was run by TCRdb on the PCR reads, yielding one entry per CDR3 protein. Of fewer than 700,000 distinct CDR3 sequences listed, around 13% were seen once; the top ten hold 2.2%. This TCR was recovered from a male patient aged 10-17 years who had a stem cell transplant for acute myeloid leukemia, so the T cells may come from the graft donor. Sequenced material: PBMCs, mostly from graft donor cells, taken 360 days after TCRalphabeta/CD19-depleted stem cell transplant.

The CDR3 DNA reads TGTGCCAGCAGCCACAGTTTGCGCATCGGGCCTAGCGGGACAAACACAGATACGCAGTATTTT. Translating gives CASSHSLRIGPSGTNTDTQYF. V is TRBV4-2 and J is TRBJ2-3; 9 bases match TRBD2. Unmatched junction bases numbered 21, after V lost 3 bases and J lost 2 bases. In germline, CDR1 is LGHNA, CDR2 YNFKEQ. The CDR3 loop spans 21 amino acids.